One and the same sample provided the 10 T cell receptor beta chains below, sequenced in a study of identical twins. MiXCR, run by TCRdb on the 5' RACE reads, gives a single entry per CDR3 protein. The sample lists some 500,000 distinct CDR3 sequences; roughly 21% were seen once. These same data were also listed under a study on T cells expressing NK-cell markers.

The source material was CD4+ T cells sorted from blood. The receptor source for this set is a woman younger than 35 in good health.

The chain carries TRBV6-2 or TRBV6-3 and TRBJ2-1; a weak D match, TRBD2 (5 bases). Germline V gives CDR1 MNHEY, CDR2 SVGEGT. The CDR3 spans 12 residues. V dropped 6 bases and J dropped 8 bases, with 11 bases sitting between them. The CDR3 bases are TGTGCCAGCAGAGAAAATAGCGATGAGCAGTTCTTC. This gives the protein CASRENSDEQFF.

In this sample, this clonotype turned up many times. The V call is TRBV5-1, the J call TRBJ2-1; 8 bases align to TRBD2. Germline V gene lookup returns CDR1 SGHRS and CDR2 YFSETQ. The junction had 7 bases not matched to a gene; V was cut back by 3 bases and J by 5 bases. The CDR3 runs 15 residues. For the CDR3, the DNA is TGCGCCAGCAGCTCCGGGACTAGTAGAAACAATGAGCAGTTCTTC. Amino acids: CASSSGTSRNNEQFF. The full variable domain, with the rest looked up from reference TRBV5-1 and TRBJ2-1, is KAGVTQTPRYLIKTRGQQVTLSCSPISGHRSVSWYQQTPGQGLQFLFEYFSETQRNKGNFPGRFSGRQFSNSRSEMNVSTLELGDSALYLCASSSGTSRNNEQFFGPGTRLTVL.

This clonotype was observed a handful of times. The chain uses TRBV3-1 and TRBJ1-3; D is possibly TRBD1 (6 bases). Germline V gene data show CDR1 as LGHDT and CDR2 as YNNKEL (reference sequence). This CDR3 has 16 amino acids. The germline V and J ends were trimmed by 4 bases and 0 bases, with 13 bases remaining between them. CDR3 region: CASSPRTVNSGNTIYF. For the CDR3, the DNA is TGTGCCAGCAGCCCCCGGACAGTTAACTCTGGAAACACCATATATTTT.

Many counts were recorded for this clonotype. The V and J genes are TRBV20-1 and TRBJ2-5; D is uncertain. V shed 5 bases and J shed 2 bases, with 12 bases lying between them. The CDR3 runs to 13 residues. The V gene's germline CDR1 is DFQATT and CDR2 SNEGSKA (reference sequence). CDR3 protein: CSARHTEQETQYF. The CDR3 bases are TGCAGTGCTCGACACACAGAACAAGAGACCCAGTACTTC.

This clonotype was observed at least ten times. The gene calls are TRBV20-1 and TRBJ2-7, with D maybe TRBD1 (6 bases). From germline, CDR1 is DFQATT and CDR2 SNEGSKA (reference sequence). V lost 5 bases to trimming and J lost 4 bases, with 9 bases between them. This CDR3 has 11 amino acids. CDR3 bases: TGCAGTGCTCTAGGGGGTTACGAGCAGTACTTC. This translates into CSALGGYEQYF.

The CDR3 spells CASSTPPGTQYF. The DNA for the CDR3 is TGTGCCAGCAGCACCCCCCCGGGTACGCAGTATTTT. The chain uses TRBV7-2 and TRBJ2-3; no clear D. Germline-derived CDR1 and CDR2 are SGHTA and FQGNSA. Trimming left V 5 bases short and J 8 bases short, with 11 bases between. The CDR3 totals 12 residues. The full variable domain, its missing parts supplied by reference TRBV7-2 and TRBJ2-3, is GAGVSQSPSNKVTEKGKDVELRCDPISGHTALYWYRQSLGQGLEFLIYFQGNSAPDKSGLPSDRFSAERTGGSVSTLTIQRTQQEDSAVYLCASSTPPGTQYFGPGTRLTVL.

This clonotype was observed at least ten times. CDR3 sequence reads: CASSRQGPYNEQFF. CDR3 nucleotides: TGTGCCAGCAGTCGACAGGGTCCCTACAATGAGCAGTTCTTC. The chain joins TRBV12-3 or TRBV12-4 to TRBJ2-1, with 7 bases fitting TRBD1. The CDR3 contains 14 residues. Unmatched junction bases numbered 3, after V lost 5 bases and J lost 2 bases.

The chain is built from TRBV5-5 and TRBJ2-5; 8 bases are shared with TRBD1. Trimming at V came to 4 bases and at J to 4 bases, leaving 12 bases not matched to a gene. CDR1 is SGHKS and CDR2 is YYEKEE in the germline V gene (reference sequence). This CDR3 region has 16 residues. In DNA form, the CDR3 reads TGTGCCAGCAGCCCCAACAGGGGGAGAGTTCTAGAGACCCAGTACTTC. It specifies CASSPNRGRVLETQYF.

This clonotype was counted only a few times. The chain links TRBV21-1 to TRBJ2-5. TRBV21-1 corresponds to a pseudogene. This CDR3 region has 15 residues. CDR3 sequence (DNA): TGTGCCAGCAGCAAAGATGAGCAGTGCCAAGAGACCCAGTACTTC. Residues: CASSKDEQCQETQYF.

The V and J genes are TRBV10-3 and TRBJ2-7; 7 bases map to TRBD2. V trimming: 8 bases; J trimming: 0 bases; junction bases outside the gene matches: 10. This CDR3 spans 15 amino acids. CDR1 is ENHRY, CDR2 SYGVKD, per germline. The CDR3 DNA follows: TGTGCCATCGGACCAAAGCGGGAAAGCTCCTACGAGCAGTACTTC. Protein product: CAIGPKRESSYEQYF.